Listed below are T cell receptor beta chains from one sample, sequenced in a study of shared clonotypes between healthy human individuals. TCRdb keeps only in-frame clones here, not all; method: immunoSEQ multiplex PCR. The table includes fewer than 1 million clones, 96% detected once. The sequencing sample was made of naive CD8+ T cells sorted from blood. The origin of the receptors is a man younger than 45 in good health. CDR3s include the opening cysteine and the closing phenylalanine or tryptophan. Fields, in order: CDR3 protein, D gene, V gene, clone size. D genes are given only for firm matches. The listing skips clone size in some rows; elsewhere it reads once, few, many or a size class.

CDR3aa: CASSSRTRGYNEQFF; d_gene: -; v_gene: TRBV11-3; abundance: -
CDR3aa: CASSLFPTSGRGNEQFF; d_gene: TRBD2; v_gene: TRBV27; abundance: -
CDR3aa: CASSPQTGAYGYTF; d_gene: TRBD1; v_gene: TRBV6-5; abundance: -
CDR3aa: CASSPGTSNQPQHF; d_gene: -; v_gene: TRBV28; abundance: -
CDR3aa: CASEGRGSYEQYF; d_gene: -; v_gene: TRBV7-9; abundance: -
CDR3aa: CSVDERGTNTEAFF; d_gene: -; v_gene: TRBV29-1; abundance: -
CDR3aa: CASSLAGPPPQHF; d_gene: -; v_gene: TRBV7-8; abundance: once
CDR3aa: CASSLAAWNEQFF; d_gene: -; v_gene: TRBV5-5; abundance: -
CDR3aa: CASSPSGTSTDTQYF; d_gene: -; v_gene: TRBV4-1; abundance: -
CDR3aa: CASSLGGRGDQPQHF; d_gene: -; v_gene: TRBV7-9; abundance: -
CDR3aa: CSAYSGSVLNEQFF; d_gene: TRBD2; v_gene: TRBV29-1; abundance: -
CDR3aa: CASSQDSKGIGSYNEQFF; d_gene: -; v_gene: TRBV4-3; abundance: -
CDR3aa: CSVFPGQGGTEAFF; d_gene: TRBD1; v_gene: TRBV29-1; abundance: once
CDR3aa: CASWGQGANEKLFF; d_gene: TRBD1; v_gene: TRBV7-9; abundance: -
CDR3aa: CASSLTGQGTDTQYF; d_gene: TRBD1; v_gene: TRBV5-1; abundance: -